One T cell receptor (beta chain) is described in this entry. Its specificity is not known. This sample is part of a study of cytomegalovirus exposure and HLA in healthy donors. Findings and caveats of the study: Most subjects' HLA-A and HLA-B alleles were reportedly predicted from TCR beta sequences.

The PCR ran on 60 Vbeta and 13 Jbeta primers. Data came from immunoSEQ multiplex PCR; TCRdb stores just in-frame clones and leaves some out. The sample includes approximately 120,000 clones, roughly 79% of them seen just once. The sequencing input was PBMCs. The receptor's source is a man aged 25-45 years in good health and CMV-seronegative.

CDR3 coding DNA: TGTGCCTGGAGTGTACTCAGGCAAGGATCACCCCTCCACTTT. This codes for CAWSVLRQGSPLHF. V is TRBV30 and J is TRBJ1-6; D ambiguous. The CDR3 covers 14 residues. CDR1 GTSNPN and CDR2 SVGIG come from the germline V gene (reference sequence). Trimming left V 0 bases short and J 10 bases short, with 13 bases between.